Only one count was recorded for the clone carrying this TCR beta chain. Samples came from axillary lymph nodes draining the breast cancer. This sample was taken from a study of breast tumors, draining lymph nodes, adjacent tissues. V gave up 11 bases and J gave up 4 bases; unmatched junction bases: 8. The CDR3 spans 14 residues. Germline assignment: CDR1 WSHSY and CDR2 SAAADI. MiXCR, applied by TCRdb to the multiplex PCR reads, yields one record per CDR3 protein. Of tens of thousands of distinct CDR3 sequences in the sample, about 27% were seen once. Input material: axillary lymph node tissue. The receptor's source is a female donor with breast cancer. Some clones in this sample may be carry-over from other donors' samples. This chain joins TRBV10-2 and TRBJ2-3; TRBD2 matches at 11 bases. CDR3 coding DNA: TGCGCCGTTGGCCTAGCGGGAGGTGCAGATACGCAGTATTTT. It encodes CAVGLAGGADTQYF.